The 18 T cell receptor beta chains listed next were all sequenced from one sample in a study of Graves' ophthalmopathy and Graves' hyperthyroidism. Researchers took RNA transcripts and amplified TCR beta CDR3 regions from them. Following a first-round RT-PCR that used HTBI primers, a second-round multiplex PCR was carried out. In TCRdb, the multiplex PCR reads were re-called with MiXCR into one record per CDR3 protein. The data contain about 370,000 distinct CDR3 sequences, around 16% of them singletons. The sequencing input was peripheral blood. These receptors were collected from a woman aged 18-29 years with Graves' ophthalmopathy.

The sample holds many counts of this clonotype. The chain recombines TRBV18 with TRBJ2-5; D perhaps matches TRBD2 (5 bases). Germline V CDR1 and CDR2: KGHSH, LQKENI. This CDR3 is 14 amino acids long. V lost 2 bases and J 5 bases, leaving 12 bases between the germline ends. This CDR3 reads CASSPFRETETQYF. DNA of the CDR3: TGTGCCAGCTCACCATTTCGGGAAACGGAGACCCAGTACTTC.

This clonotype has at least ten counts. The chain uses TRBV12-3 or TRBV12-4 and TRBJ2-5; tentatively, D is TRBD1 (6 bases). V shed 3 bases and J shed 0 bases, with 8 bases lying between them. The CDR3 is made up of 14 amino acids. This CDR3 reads CASSFRTDQETQYF. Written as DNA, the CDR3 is TGTGCCAGCAGTTTCCGGACAGACCAAGAGACCCAGTACTTC.

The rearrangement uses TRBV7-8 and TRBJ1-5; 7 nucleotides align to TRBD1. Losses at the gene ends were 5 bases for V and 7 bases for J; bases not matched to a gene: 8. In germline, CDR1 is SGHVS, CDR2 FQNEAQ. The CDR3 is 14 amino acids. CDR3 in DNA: TGTGCCAGCAGCCTCCGGGACAGTGGACAGCCCCAGCATTTT. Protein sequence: CASSLRDSGQPQHF.

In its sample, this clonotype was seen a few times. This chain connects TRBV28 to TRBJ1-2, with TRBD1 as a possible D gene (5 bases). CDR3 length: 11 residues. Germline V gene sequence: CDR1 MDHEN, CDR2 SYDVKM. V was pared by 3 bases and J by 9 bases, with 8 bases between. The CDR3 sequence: CASSLGVRYTF. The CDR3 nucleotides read TGTGCCAGCAGTTTGGGGGTGCGCTACACCTTC.

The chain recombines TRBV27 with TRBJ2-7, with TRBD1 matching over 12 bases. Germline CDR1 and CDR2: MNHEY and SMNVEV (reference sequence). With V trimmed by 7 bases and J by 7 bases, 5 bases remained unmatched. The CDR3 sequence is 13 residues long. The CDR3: CASKGQGALEQYF. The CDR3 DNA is TGTGCCAGCAAGGGACAGGGGGCTCTTGAGCAGTACTTC.

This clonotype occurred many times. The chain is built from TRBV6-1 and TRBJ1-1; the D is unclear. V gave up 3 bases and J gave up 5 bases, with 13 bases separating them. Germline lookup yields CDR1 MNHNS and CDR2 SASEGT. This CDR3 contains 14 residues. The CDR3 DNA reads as TGTGCCAGCAGTGATAAAGGATCGGCGACTGAAGCTTTCTTT. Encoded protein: CASSDKGSATEAFF.

The CDR3 region is CATSAPYEGEQYF. In nucleotides, the CDR3 is TGTGCCACCAGTGCCCCATATGAGGGCGAGCAGTACTTC. The chain recombines TRBV24-1 with TRBJ2-7, with D perhaps matching TRBD2 (5 bases). Between the trimmed V and J ends, which lost 5 bases and 6 bases, there was a span of 13 bases. The CDR3 extends over 13 amino acids. Germline CDR1 is KGHDR and CDR2 is SFDVKD.

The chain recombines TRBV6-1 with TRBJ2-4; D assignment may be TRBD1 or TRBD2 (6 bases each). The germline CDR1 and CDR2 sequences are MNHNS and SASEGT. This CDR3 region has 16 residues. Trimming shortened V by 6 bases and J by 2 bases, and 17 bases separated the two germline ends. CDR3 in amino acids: CASREREGGPKNIQYF. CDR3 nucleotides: TGTGCCAGCAGGGAGAGAGAGGGGGGACCCAAAAACATTCAGTACTTC.

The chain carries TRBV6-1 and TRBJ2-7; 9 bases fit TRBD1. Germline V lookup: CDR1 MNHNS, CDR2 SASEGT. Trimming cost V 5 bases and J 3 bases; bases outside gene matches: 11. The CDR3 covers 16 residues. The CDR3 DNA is TGTGCCAGCAGTCTGACGTTTCCGGGACAGGGCTACGAGCAGTACTTC. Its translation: CASSLTFPGQGYEQYF.

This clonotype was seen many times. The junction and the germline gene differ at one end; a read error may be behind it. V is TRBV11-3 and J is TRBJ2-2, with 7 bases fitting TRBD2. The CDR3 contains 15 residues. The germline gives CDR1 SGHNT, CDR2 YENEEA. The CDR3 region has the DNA TGTGCCAGCACCCAAACCGCGGGAGCAACCGAGGAGCTGTTTTTT. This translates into CASTQTAGATEELFF.

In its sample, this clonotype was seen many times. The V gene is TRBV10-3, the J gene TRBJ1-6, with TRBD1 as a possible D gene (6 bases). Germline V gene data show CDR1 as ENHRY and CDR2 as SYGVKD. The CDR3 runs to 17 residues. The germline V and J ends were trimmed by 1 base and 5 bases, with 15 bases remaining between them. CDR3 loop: CAISELGRGTHNSPLHF. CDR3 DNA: TGTGCCATCAGTGAGTTGGGCAGGGGCACGCATAATTCACCCCTCCACTTT.

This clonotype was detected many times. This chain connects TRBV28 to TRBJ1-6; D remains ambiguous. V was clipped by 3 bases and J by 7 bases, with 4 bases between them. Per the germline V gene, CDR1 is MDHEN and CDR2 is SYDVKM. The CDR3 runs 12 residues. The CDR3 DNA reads TGTGCCAGCAGTTTGTGGAATTCACCCCTCCACTTT. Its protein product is CASSLWNSPLHF.

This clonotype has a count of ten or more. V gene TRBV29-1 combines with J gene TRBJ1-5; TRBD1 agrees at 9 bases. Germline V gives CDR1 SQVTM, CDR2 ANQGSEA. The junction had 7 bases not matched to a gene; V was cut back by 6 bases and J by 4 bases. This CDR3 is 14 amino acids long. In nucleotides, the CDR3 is TGCAGCGTGAAAGGGACAGGGTCAAATCAGCCCCAGCATTTT. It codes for CSVKGTGSNQPQHF.

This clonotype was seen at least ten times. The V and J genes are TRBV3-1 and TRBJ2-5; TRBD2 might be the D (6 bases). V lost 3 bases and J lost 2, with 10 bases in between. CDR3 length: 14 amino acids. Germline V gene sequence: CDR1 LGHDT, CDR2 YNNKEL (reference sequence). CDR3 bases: TGTGCCAGCAGCCACCTGGGGGGTCAAGAGACCCAGTACTTC. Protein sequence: CASSHLGGQETQYF.

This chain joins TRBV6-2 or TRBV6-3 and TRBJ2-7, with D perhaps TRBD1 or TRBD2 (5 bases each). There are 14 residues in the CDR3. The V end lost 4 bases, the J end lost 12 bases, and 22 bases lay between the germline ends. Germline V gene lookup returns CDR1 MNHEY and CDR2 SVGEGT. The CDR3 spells CASSFGTAPTSAYF. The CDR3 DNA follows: TGTGCCAGCAGTTTCGGGACCGCCCCTACTTCGGCGTACTTC.

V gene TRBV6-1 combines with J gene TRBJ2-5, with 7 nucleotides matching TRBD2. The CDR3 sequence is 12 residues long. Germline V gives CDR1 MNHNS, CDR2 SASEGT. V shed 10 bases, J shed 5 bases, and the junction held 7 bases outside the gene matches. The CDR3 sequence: CATREGRETQYF. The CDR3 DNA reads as TGTGCCACCAGGGAGGGAAGGGAGACCCAGTACTTC.

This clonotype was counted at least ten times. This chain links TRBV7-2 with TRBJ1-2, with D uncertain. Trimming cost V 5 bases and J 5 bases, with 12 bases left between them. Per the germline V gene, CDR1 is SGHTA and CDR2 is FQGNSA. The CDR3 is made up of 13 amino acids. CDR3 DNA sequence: TGTGCCAGCAGCGTCACCGTGGGGTATGGCTACACCTTC. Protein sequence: CASSVTVGYGYTF.

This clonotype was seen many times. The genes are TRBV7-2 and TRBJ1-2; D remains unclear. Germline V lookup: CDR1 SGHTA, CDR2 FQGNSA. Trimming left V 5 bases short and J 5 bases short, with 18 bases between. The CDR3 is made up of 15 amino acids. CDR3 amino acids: CASSPSGGSIYGYTF. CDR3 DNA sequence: TGTGCCAGCAGCCCCAGCGGCGGCAGCATTTATGGCTACACCTTC. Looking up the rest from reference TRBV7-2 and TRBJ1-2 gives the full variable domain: GAGVSQSPSNKVTEKGKDVELRCDPISGHTALYWYRQSLGQGLEFLIYFQGNSAPDKSGLPSDRFSAERTGGSVSTLTIQRTQQEDSAVYLCASSPSGGSIYGYTFGSGTRLTVV.